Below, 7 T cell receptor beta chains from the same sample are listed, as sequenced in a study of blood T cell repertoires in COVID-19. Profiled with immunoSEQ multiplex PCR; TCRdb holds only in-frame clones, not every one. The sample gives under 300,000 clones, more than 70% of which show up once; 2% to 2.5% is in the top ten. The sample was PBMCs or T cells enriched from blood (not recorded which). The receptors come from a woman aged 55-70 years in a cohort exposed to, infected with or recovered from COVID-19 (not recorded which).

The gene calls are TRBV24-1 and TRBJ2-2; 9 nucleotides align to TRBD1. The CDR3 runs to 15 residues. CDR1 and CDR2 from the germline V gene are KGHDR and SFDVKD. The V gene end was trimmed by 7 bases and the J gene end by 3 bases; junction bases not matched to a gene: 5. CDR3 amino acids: CATSPQGADTGELFF. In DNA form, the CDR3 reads TGTGCCACCAGCCCACAGGGGGCGGACACCGGGGAGCTGTTTTTT.

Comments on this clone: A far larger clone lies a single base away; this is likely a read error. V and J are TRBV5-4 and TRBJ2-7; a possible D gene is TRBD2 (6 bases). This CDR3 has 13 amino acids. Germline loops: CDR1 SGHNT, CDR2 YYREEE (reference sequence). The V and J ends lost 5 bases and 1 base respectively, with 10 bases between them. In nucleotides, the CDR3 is TGTGCCAGCAGGTTAAGCGGGTCCTACGAGCAGTACTTC. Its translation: CASRLSGSYEQYF.

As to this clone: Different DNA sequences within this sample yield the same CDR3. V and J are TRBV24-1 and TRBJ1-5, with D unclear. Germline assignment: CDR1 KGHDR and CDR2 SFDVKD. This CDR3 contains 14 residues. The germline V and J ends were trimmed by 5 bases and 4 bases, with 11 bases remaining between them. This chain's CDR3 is CATSGDKTNQPQHF. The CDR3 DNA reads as TGTGCCACCAGTGGAGACAAGACGAATCAGCCCCAGCATTTT.

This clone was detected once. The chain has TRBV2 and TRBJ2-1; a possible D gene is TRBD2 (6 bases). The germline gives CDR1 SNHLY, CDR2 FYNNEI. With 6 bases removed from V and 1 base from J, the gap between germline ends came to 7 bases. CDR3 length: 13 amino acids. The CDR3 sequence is CASRGGSYNEQFF. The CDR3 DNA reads TGTGCCAGCAGGGGAGGATCCTACAATGAGCAGTTCTTC.

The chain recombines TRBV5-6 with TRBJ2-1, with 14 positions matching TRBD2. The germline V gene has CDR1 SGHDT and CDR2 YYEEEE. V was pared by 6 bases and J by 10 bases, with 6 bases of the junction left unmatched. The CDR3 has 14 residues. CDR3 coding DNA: TGTGCCAGCACGGGACTAGCGGGAGCTAGGGAGCAGTTCTTC. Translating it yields CASTGLAGAREQFF.

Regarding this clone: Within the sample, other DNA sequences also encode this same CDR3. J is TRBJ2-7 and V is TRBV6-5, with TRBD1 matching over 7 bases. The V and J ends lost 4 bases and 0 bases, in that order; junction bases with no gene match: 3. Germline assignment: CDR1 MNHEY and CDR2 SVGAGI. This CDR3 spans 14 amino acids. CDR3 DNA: TGTGCCAGCAGTTCCCGGGACAGCTCCTACGAGCAGTACTTC. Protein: CASSSRDSSYEQYF.

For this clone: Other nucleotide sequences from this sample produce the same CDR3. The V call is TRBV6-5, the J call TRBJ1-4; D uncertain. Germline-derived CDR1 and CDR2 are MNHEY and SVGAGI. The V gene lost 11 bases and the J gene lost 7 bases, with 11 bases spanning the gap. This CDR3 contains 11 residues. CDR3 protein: CASRGGEKLFF. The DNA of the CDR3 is TGTGCCTCACGGGGTGGTGAAAAACTGTTTTTT.